This paragraph reports one T cell receptor (beta chain). Trimming took 0 bases from V and 0 from J, leaving 9 bases between them. Germline V CDR1 and CDR2: SGHRS, YFSETQ. The length of the CDR3 is 15 residues. The data derive from a study of blood T cell repertoires in COVID-19. Method: immunoSEQ multiplex PCR; TCRdb's copy keeps in-frame clones and lacks some. This sample has under 70,000 clones, with roughly 88% found just once. What was sequenced was peripheral blood. This receptor was taken from a woman in her 70s with acute or convalescent COVID-19. The chain uses TRBV5-1 and TRBJ1-2; no clear D. For the CDR3, the DNA is TGCGCCAGCAGCTTGGTTGTGGGAGCTAACTATGGCTACACCTTC. Its protein is CASSLVVGANYGYTF. Full variable domain (outside the CDR3, taken from reference TRBV5-1 and TRBJ1-2): KAGVTQTPRYLIKTRGQQVTLSCSPISGHRSVSWYQQTPGQGLQFLFEYFSETQRNKGNFPGRFSGRQFSNSRSEMNVSTLELGDSALYLCASSLVVGANYGYTFGSGTRLTVV.